Shown below are 17 T cell receptor beta chains from a single sample sequenced in a study of neoadjuvant anti-PD-1 for oral cavity cancer. As to time point: after neoadjuvant nivolumab, at surgical resection. The table came from immunoSEQ multiplex PCR; TCRdb's copy has only in-frame clones and leaves some out. The sample includes tens of thousands of clones, 26% seen only once; the top ten take around 15%. The specimen comprised tumor tissue, sampled after nivolumab (anti-PD-1) treatment. Receptors originate from a person aged 40 to 85 with oral cavity squamous cell carcinoma.

This clone has more than one count but fewer than ten. The gene calls are TRBV4-1 and TRBJ2-1; no definite D call. V was pared by 0 bases and J by 7 bases, with 7 bases between. CDR3 length: 13 residues. The germline V gene encodes CDR1 MGHRA and CDR2 YSYEKL. In DNA, the CDR3 is TGCGCCAGCAGCCAAGAGAAGATGAATGAGCAGTTCTTC. As protein: CASSQEKMNEQFF.

This clone came up a few times. The V gene is TRBV6-5, the J gene TRBJ2-7; 7 bases match TRBD1. This CDR3 contains 15 residues. Germline trimming cut 2 bases from V and 0 bases from J; bases unmatched to any gene: 4. Germline CDR1 and CDR2: MNHEY and SVGAGI. CDR3 in amino acids: CASSYNRDSSYEQYF. The CDR3 DNA sequence: TGTGCCAGCAGTTACAACCGGGACAGCTCCTACGAGCAGTACTTC.

There are a few counts of this clone. V usage is TRBV27 and J usage is TRBJ2-1; D gene uncertain. This CDR3 is 12 amino acids long. Looked up from germline, CDR1 is MNHEY and CDR2 is SMNVEV (reference sequence). V lost 5 bases and J 6 bases, leaving 8 bases between the germline ends. The CDR3 DNA sequence: TGTGCCAGCAGTCCGCGGCCCAATGAGCAGTTCTTC. It yields the protein CASSPRPNEQFF.

V gene TRBV29-1 combines with J gene TRBJ1-1; no reliable D call. The germline V and J ends were trimmed by 6 bases and 0 bases, with 14 bases remaining between them. From germline, CDR1 is SQVTM and CDR2 ANQGSEA. CDR3 length equals 14 residues. The CDR3 spells CSVSSRDLNTEAFF. The CDR3 coding sequence is TGCAGCGTCTCTTCCCGGGATTTGAACACTGAAGCTTTCTTT. The full variable domain, in which reference TRBV29-1 and TRBJ1-1 provide the parts outside the CDR3, is SAVISQKPSRDICQRGTSLTIQCQVDSQVTMMFWYRQQPGQSLTLIATANQGSEATYESGFVIDKFPISRPNLTFSTLTVSNMSPEDSSIYLCSVSSRDLNTEAFFGQGTRLTVV.

The sample holds a few counts of this clone. The genes are TRBV1 and TRBJ1-5; TRBD1, the table's D call, was not compared with the DNA. TRBV1 is a documented pseudogene. The CDR3 extends over 11 amino acids. CDR3: CTRTDNQPQHF. As DNA, the CDR3 is TGCACCAGGACAGACAATCAGCCCCAGCATTTT.

This rearrangement joins TRBV7-2 to TRBJ1-3; 7 bases are a match to TRBD1. The CDR3 length is 18 residues. CDR1 is SGHTA and CDR2 is FQGNSA in the germline V gene. J lost 1 base, V lost 2 bases, and 11 bases had no gene match. Here the CDR3 reads CASSLKGVQGLSGNTIYF. As DNA, the CDR3 is TGTGCCAGCAGCTTAAAAGGTGTACAGGGGCTATCTGGAAACACCATATATTTT. The variable domain in full, with the rest retrieved from reference TRBV7-2 and TRBJ1-3, is GAGVSQSPSNKVTEKGKDVELRCDPISGHTALYWYRQSLGQGLEFLIYFQGNSAPDKSGLPSDRFSAERTGGSVSTLTIQRTQQEDSAVYLCASSLKGVQGLSGNTIYFGEGSWLTVV.

This clone has more than one count but fewer than ten. J is TRBJ1-5 and V is TRBV11-2; no definite D call. The CDR3 is 13 residues long. Trimming removed 0 bases at V and 3 bases at J, with 3 bases between. The V gene's germline CDR1 is SGHAT and CDR2 FQNNGV. The chain's CDR3 is CASSLEVNQPQHF. The CDR3 DNA reads as TGTGCCAGCAGCTTAGAGGTCAATCAGCCCCAGCATTTT.

This clone was detected many times. The chain combines TRBV27 with TRBJ2-7, with D hard to call. Germline-derived CDR1 and CDR2 are MNHEY and SMNVEV (reference sequence). This CDR3 contains 14 residues. The ends were cut back, 6 bases at V and 5 bases at J, with 17 bases in the middle. CDR3 in DNA: TGTGCCAGCAGACCCTCGTGGGTGATCGACGAGCAGTACTTC. Residues: CASRPSWVIDEQYF.

V usage is TRBV18 and J usage is TRBJ2-1; no reliable D call. Germline assignment: CDR1 KGHSH and CDR2 LQKENI. This CDR3 contains 11 residues. Between the trimmed V and J ends, which lost 2 bases and 10 bases, there was a span of 6 bases. The CDR3 spells CASSPVGEQFF. CDR3 sequence (DNA): TGTGCCAGCTCACCAGTGGGGGAGCAGTTCTTC.

This clone was found a few times. Written as DNA, the CDR3 is TGTGCCAGCAGCCAAGATGAACAGGGGTATGGCTACACCTTC. This encodes CASSQDEQGYGYTF. The chain couples TRBV4-2 to TRBJ1-2, with 7 nucleotides matching TRBD1. With V trimmed by 0 bases and J by 5 bases, 3 bases remained unmatched. Germline loops: CDR1 LGHNA, CDR2 YNFKEQ. This CDR3 is built from 14 residues.

This clone has only a few counts. The rearrangement uses TRBV7-9 and TRBJ2-5; the match to TRBD2 covers 8 bases. The CDR3 is 16 amino acids. V was pared by 1 base and J by 5 bases, with 9 bases of the junction left unmatched. CDR1 and CDR2 from the germline V gene are SEHNR and FQNEAQ (reference sequence). The CDR3 bases are TGTGCCAGCAGCTTAGATCTAGCGGGCGCAACGGAGACCCAGTACTTC. Encoded protein: CASSLDLAGATETQYF.

This chain uses TRBV11-2 with TRBJ1-1; 8 nucleotides align to TRBD1. The CDR3 loop spans 14 amino acids. Germline V gene lookup returns CDR1 SGHAT and CDR2 FQNNGV. J gave up 6 bases and V 5 bases, and 8 bases lay outside the gene matches. The CDR3 DNA reads TGTGCCAGCAGCCACAGGGGACAGGTCCCTGAAGCTTTCTTT. This codes for CASSHRGQVPEAFF.

The gene calls are TRBV7-8 and TRBJ2-7; 7 bases fit TRBD2. The germline V gene has CDR1 SGHVS and CDR2 FQNEAQ. Trimming cost V 5 bases and J 2 bases; bases outside gene matches: 9. This CDR3 contains 15 residues. CDR3 residues: CASSPSSSGAYEQYF. The CDR3 DNA reads as TGTGCCAGCAGCCCGAGTTCTAGCGGCGCCTACGAGCAGTACTTC. The entire variable domain, with the rest obtained from reference TRBV7-8 and TRBJ2-7, is as follows: GAGVSQSPRYKVAKRGQDVALRCDPISGHVSLFWYQQALGQGPEFLTYFQNEAQLDKSGLPSDRFFAERPEGSVSTLKIQRTQQEDSAVYLCASSPSSSGAYEQYFGPGTRLTVT.

This clone was seen ten or more times. The genes are TRBV2 and TRBJ1-2; 9 bases agree with TRBD1. This CDR3 region has 14 residues. Germline CDR1 reads SNHLY; CDR2 reads FYNNEI. The V gene end was trimmed by 8 bases and the J gene end by 8 bases; junction bases not matched to a gene: 12. CDR3 protein: CASGGQGFGWGYTF. In nucleotides, the CDR3 is TGTGCCAGCGGCGGACAGGGGTTTGGGTGGGGCTACACCTTC.

The V call is TRBV28, the J call TRBJ1-4, with unresolved D. Germline V lookup: CDR1 MDHEN, CDR2 SYDVKM. CDR3 length: 13 residues. The V end lost 7 bases, the J end lost 7 bases, and 13 bases lay between the germline ends. CDR3 region: CASTSRVGEKLFF. In nucleotides, the CDR3 is TGTGCCAGCACTTCGCGGGTGGGTGAAAAACTGTTTTTT.

V and J are TRBV9 and TRBJ1-4, with 7 nucleotides matching TRBD1. Trimming took 0 bases from V and 6 from J; bases not matched to a gene: 8. The germline V gene has CDR1 SGDLS and CDR2 YYNGEE. The CDR3 has 16 residues. CDR3 nucleotide sequence: TGTGCCAGCAGCGTAGGAGACAGGGCGCGATATGAAAAACTGTTTTTT. This gives the protein CASSVGDRARYEKLFF. The full variable domain, in which reference TRBV9 and TRBJ1-4 provide the parts outside the CDR3, is DSGVTQTPKHLITATGQRVTLRCSPRSGDLSVYWYQQSLDQGLQFLIQYYNGEERAKGNILERFSAQQFPDLHSELNLSSLELGDSALYFCASSVGDRARYEKLFFGSGTQLSVL.

This clone has more than one count but fewer than ten. V and J are TRBV11-2 and TRBJ1-5, with TRBD1 as a possible D gene (6 bases). V gave up 4 bases and J gave up 7 bases, with 17 bases separating them. This CDR3 has 15 residues. Looked up from germline, CDR1 is SGHAT and CDR2 is FQNNGV. The CDR3 is CASSWGRGSGQPQHF. CDR3 bases: TGTGCCAGCAGCTGGGGGCGGGGTAGCGGGCAGCCCCAGCATTTT.